The 5 T cell receptor beta chains in this list originate from one sample, sequenced in a study of blood T cell repertoires in COVID-19. Data came from immunoSEQ multiplex PCR; TCRdb stores just in-frame clones and leaves some out. The data contain 150,000 to 200,000 clones, around 84% of them seen just once; the ten biggest clones take up about 0.6%. The specimen sequenced was peripheral blood. The receptors shown here come from a man in his fifties or sixties with COVID-19, enrolled during active disease.

The chain recombines TRBV4-3 with TRBJ2-1; TRBD2 aligns across 7 bases. CDR1 LGHNA and CDR2 YSLEER come from the germline V gene. Unmatched junction bases numbered 12, after V lost 0 bases and J lost 10 bases. The CDR3 totals 16 residues. The CDR3 nucleotides read TGCGCCAGCAGCCAAGATCGAAGGACTAGAGGAAAGGAGCAGTTCTTC. As protein: CASSQDRRTRGKEQFF.

In the case of this clone: An end of the junction differs from the germline gene, which may be a read error. The chain employs TRBV6-1 and TRBJ1-1; 9 nucleotides align to TRBD1. Germline lookup yields CDR1 MNHNS and CDR2 SASEGT. This CDR3 is built from 15 residues. The DNA of the CDR3 is TGTGCCAGCAGTGAAGCAACGCTCACGGACATAGGGACAGGGTTT. Translation gives CASSEATLTDIGTGF.

The CDR3 DNA is TGTGCCAGTAGTATCCAGATAGCCAAAAACATTCAGTACTTC. This encodes CASSIQIAKNIQYF. The chain employs TRBV19 and TRBJ2-4, with D unclear. The germline V gene encodes CDR1 LNHDA and CDR2 SQIVND (reference sequence). This CDR3 spans 14 amino acids. V was shortened by 3 bases and J by 0 bases, with 6 bases between the two germline ends. The whole variable domain, remainder taken from reference TRBV19 and TRBJ2-4, is DGGITQSPKYLFRKEGQNVTLSCEQNLNHDAMYWYRQDPGQGLRLIYYSQIVNDFQKGDIAEGYSVSREKKESFPLTVTSAQKNPTAFYLCASSIQIAKNIQYFGAGTRLSVL.

This clone has at least ten counts. The rearrangement joins TRBV7-9 to TRBJ1-5; perhaps TRBD1 as D (6 bases). Germline V gene sequence: CDR1 SEHNR, CDR2 FQNEAQ (reference sequence). This CDR3 has 15 amino acids. The V end lost 5 bases, the J end lost 4 bases, and 15 bases lay between the germline ends. CDR3: CASSQDGGSNQPQHF. CDR3 nucleotide sequence: TGTGCCAGCAGCCAAGATGGGGGCAGTAATCAGCCCCAGCATTTT.

The V and J genes are TRBV12-3 or TRBV12-4 and TRBJ1-1; the D gene is possibly TRBD1 (6 bases). Between the trimmed V and J ends, which lost 2 bases and 4 bases, there was a span of 8 bases. The CDR3 spans 13 residues. The CDR3 DNA reads TGTGCCAGCAGTTTAATACAGGGCACTGAAGCTTTCTTT. Translated: CASSLIQGTEAFF.